This TCR beta chain stems from a study of molecular identifiers for immune sequencing clone quantification. Germline V lookup: CDR1 LNHNV, CDR2 YYDKDF (reference sequence). J lost 4 bases, V lost 9 bases, and 6 bases had no gene match. The CDR3 loop spans 13 amino acids. This clonotype was picked up a small number of times. Its antigen is not known. Via MiXCR, TCRdb re-called the PCR reads, giving one row per CDR3 protein. The table lists 550,000 to 750,000 distinct CDR3 sequences, 20% of them singletons, with 0.85% in the top ten. It was from approximately 22,000 to 940,000 sorted cells, with 10%, 30% or 50% RNA, that naive CD8 libraries came. Naive CD8 T cell sorting was performed on the CD8+CD4-CCR7+CD45RA+ phenotype. The study's findings and limits: Whereas naive cells kept under 1% of molecules in clones above 20 RNA copies, such clones held over 99% in effectors.

This TCR derives from a human donor in good health. Some libraries in this study had Jurkat cell RNA spiked in. The sequencing sample was made of naive CD8+ T cells from blood, with Jurkat cell RNA spiked in. Subset noted: FACS-sorted CD8+CD4-CCR7+CD45RA+ naive T cells. The V and J genes are TRBV15 and TRBJ2-7; TRBD1 agrees at 10 bases. DNA of the CDR3: TGTGCCACGTCCGGGACAGGGGAATACGAGCAGTACTTC. Residues: CATSGTGEYEQYF.